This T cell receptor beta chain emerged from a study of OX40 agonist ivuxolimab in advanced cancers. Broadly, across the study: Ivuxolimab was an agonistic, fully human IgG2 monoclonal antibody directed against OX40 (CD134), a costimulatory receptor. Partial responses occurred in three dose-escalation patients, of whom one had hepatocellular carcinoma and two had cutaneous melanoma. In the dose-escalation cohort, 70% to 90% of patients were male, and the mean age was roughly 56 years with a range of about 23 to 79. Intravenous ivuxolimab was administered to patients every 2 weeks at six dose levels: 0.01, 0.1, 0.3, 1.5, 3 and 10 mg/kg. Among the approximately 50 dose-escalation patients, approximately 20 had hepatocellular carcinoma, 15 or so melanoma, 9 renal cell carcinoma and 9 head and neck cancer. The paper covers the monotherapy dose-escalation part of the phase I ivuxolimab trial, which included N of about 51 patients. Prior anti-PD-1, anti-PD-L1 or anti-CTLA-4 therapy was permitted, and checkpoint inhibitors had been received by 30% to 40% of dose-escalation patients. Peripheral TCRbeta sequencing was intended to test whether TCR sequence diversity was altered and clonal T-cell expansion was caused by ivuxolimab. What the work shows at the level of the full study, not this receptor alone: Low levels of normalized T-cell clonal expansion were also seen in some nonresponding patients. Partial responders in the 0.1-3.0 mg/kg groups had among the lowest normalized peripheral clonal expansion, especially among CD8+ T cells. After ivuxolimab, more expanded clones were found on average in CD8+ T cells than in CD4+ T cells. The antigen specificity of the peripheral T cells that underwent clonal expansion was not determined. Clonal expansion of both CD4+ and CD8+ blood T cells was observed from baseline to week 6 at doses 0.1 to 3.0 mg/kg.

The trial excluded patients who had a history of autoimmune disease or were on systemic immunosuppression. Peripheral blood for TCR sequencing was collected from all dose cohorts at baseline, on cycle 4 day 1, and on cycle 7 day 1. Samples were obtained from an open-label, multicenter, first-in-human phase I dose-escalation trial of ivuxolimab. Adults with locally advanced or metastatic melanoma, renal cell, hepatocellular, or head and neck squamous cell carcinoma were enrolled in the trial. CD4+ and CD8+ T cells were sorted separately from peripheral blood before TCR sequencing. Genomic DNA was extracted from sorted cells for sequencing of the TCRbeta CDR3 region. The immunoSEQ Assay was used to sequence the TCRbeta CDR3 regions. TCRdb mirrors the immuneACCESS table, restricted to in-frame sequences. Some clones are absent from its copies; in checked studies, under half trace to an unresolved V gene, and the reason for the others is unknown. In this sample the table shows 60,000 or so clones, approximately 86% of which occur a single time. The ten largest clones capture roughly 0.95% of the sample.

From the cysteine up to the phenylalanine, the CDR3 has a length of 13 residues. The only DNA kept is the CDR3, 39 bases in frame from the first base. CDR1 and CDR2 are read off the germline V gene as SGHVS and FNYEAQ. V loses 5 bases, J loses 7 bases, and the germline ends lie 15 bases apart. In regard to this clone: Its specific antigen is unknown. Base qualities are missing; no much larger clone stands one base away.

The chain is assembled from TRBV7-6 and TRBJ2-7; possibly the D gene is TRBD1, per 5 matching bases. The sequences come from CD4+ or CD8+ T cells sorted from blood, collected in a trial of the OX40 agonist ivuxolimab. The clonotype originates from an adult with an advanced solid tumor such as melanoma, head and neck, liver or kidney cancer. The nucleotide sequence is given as TGTGCCAGCAGCCAAACCTACAGGTATGAGCAGTACTTC. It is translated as CASSQTYRYEQYF.